The clone carrying this T cell receptor beta chain has only a few counts. This sample stems from a study of shared clonotypes between healthy human individuals. Genomic DNA from each subset was divided evenly over several immunoSEQ plates. Replicate PCRs for sorted subsets used 200 ng DNA; this equaled 33,000 or so T cell genomes. The repertoire was sequenced with immunoSEQ multiplex PCR; TCRdb's copy has only in-frame clones and lacks some. The sample shows around 99,000 clones, 68% of them seen only once. Germline CDR1 reads SGHNT; CDR2 reads YYREEE (reference sequence). This CDR3 region has 13 residues. Trimming stripped 5 bases from V and 2 bases from J, with 10 bases between.

The chain couples TRBV5-4 to TRBJ2-5; D not resolved. The sample was memory CD8+ T cells sorted from blood. As for subset: CD45RO+ cells pooled with CCR7-negative TemRA cells. The origin of this receptor is a man aged 25-40 years in good health. CDR3 protein: CASRNQQQETQYF. As DNA, the CDR3 is TGTGCCAGCAGGAATCAGCAGCAAGAGACCCAGTACTTC.